The 29 T cell receptor beta chains listed next were all sequenced from one sample in a study of OX40 agonist ivuxolimab in advanced cancers. Produced via immunoSEQ multiplex PCR; TCRdb's table is partial and in-frame only. The data contain 76,000 or so clones, around 85% of them singletons. The source material was CD4+ or CD8+ T cells sorted from blood, sampled in a trial of the OX40 agonist ivuxolimab. The receptors stem from an adult with an advanced solid tumor such as melanoma, head and neck, liver or kidney cancer.

The rearrangement links TRBV2 to TRBJ2-5, with 11 bases fitting TRBD2. The CDR3 sequence is 15 residues long. Germline V gene sequence: CDR1 SNHLY, CDR2 FYNNEI. V shed 7 bases, J shed 5 bases, and the junction held 9 bases outside the gene matches. The CDR3 sequence: CASKIAGGPRETQYF. CDR3 sequence (DNA): TGTGCCAGCAAGATAGCGGGGGGGCCTAGGGAGACCCAGTACTTC. Together with reference TRBV2 and TRBJ2-5, the CDR3 gives the full variable domain: EPEVTQTPSHQVTQMGQEVILRCVPISNHLYFYWYRQILGQKVEFLVSFYNNEISEKSEIFDDQFSVERPDGSNFTLKIRSTKLEDSAMYFCASKIAGGPRETQYFGPGTRLLVL.

V is TRBV9 and J is TRBJ1-3, with 8 bases lining up with TRBD1. The length of the CDR3 is 16 residues. Germline V CDR1 and CDR2: SGDLS, YYNGEE. Trimming removed 3 bases from V and 0 bases from J; junction bases left unmatched: 5. CDR3 coding DNA: TGTGCCAGCAGCGGGACAGGGTTTTACTCTGGAAACACCATATATTTT. Translated, it gives CASSGTGFYSGNTIYF.

CDR3 sequence (DNA): TGTGCCAGCAGTGAAAGGGGGCCTTCCTATGGCTACACCTTC. It codes for CASSERGPSYGYTF. This chain connects TRBV2 to TRBJ1-2, with 7 bases that match TRBD1. The CDR3 totals 14 residues. V shed 2 bases and J 4 bases; nucleotides not matched to a gene: 4. CDR1 is SNHLY, CDR2 FYNNEI, per germline. Full variable domain (rest looked up from reference TRBV2 and TRBJ1-2): EPEVTQTPSHQVTQMGQEVILRCVPISNHLYFYWYRQILGQKVEFLVSFYNNEISEKSEIFDDQFSVERPDGSNFTLKIRSTKLEDSAMYFCASSERGPSYGYTFGSGTRLTVV.

This clone came up a few times. This chain joins TRBV6-6 and TRBJ1-6, with TRBD1 matching over 7 bases. The germline V gene encodes CDR1 MNHNY and CDR2 SVGAGI (reference sequence). V shed 5 bases and J 9 bases; nucleotides not matched to a gene: 10. The length of the CDR3 is 15 residues. The CDR3 coding sequence is TGTGCCAGCAGTCAATATCAGGGGGGGTTTTCACCCCTCCACTTT. Its translation: CASSQYQGGFSPLHF.

The chain joins TRBV6-5 to TRBJ2-1; 7 bases match TRBD1. Germline V gene sequence: CDR1 MNHEY, CDR2 SVGAGI. The trim removed 5 bases at V and 0 bases at J, leaving 4 bases unmatched. The CDR3 consists of 15 residues. This CDR3 is CASSPTGSSYNEQFF. The CDR3 coding sequence is TGTGCCAGCAGTCCGACAGGGAGCTCCTACAATGAGCAGTTCTTC.

This rearrangement joins TRBV7-9 to TRBJ2-7; D could derive from TRBD1 or TRBD2 (5 bases each). CDR1 is SEHNR, CDR2 FQNEAQ, per germline (reference sequence). Trimming pared 4 bases from V and 4 bases from J, leaving 11 bases between. The CDR3 is 13 residues long. The CDR3 loop is CASSWDRKYEQYF. The CDR3 DNA is TGTGCCAGCAGCTGGGACCGAAAATACGAGCAGTACTTC.

V gene TRBV6-6 combines with J gene TRBJ2-3; D unclear. The CDR3 contains 11 residues. The V gene's germline CDR1 is MNHNY and CDR2 SVGAGI (reference sequence). Deletions cut 5 bases from V and 6 bases from J, with 6 bases between. CDR3 protein: CASSMRDTQYF. The CDR3 coding sequence is TGTGCCAGCAGTATGCGGGATACGCAGTATTTT.

The chain links TRBV19 to TRBJ1-5; D is unresolved. The CDR3 covers 14 residues. The ends were cut back, 5 bases at V and 0 bases at J, with 8 bases in the middle. Germline V gene lookup returns CDR1 LNHDA and CDR2 SQIVND (reference sequence). CDR3 DNA sequence: TGTGCCAGTAGTCTGGGCTTTAGCAATCAGCCCCAGCATTTT. Amino acids: CASSLGFSNQPQHF.

The chain links TRBV25-1 to TRBJ1-4, with D maybe TRBD1 (5 bases). V lost 3 bases and J 0 bases, leaving 11 bases between the germline ends. Germline lookup yields CDR1 MGHDK and CDR2 SYGVNS. CDR3 length equals 16 residues. Written as DNA, the CDR3 is TGTGCCAGCAGTGAGGGGTCGGGGCCAACTAATGAAAAACTGTTTTTT. Translating it yields CASSEGSGPTNEKLFF.

This chain links TRBV30 with TRBJ2-4; the D gene is possibly TRBD2 (5 bases). Germline V CDR1 and CDR2: GTSNPN, SVGIG (reference sequence). The CDR3 runs 13 residues. The V end lost 4 bases, the J end lost 8 bases, and 15 bases lay between the germline ends. DNA for the CDR3: TGTGCCTGGACTAGCCGGGTCTCGGACATTCAGTACTTC. Residues: CAWTSRVSDIQYF.

Notes on this clone: Distinct nucleotide sequences in the sample also encode this CDR3. V gene TRBV2 combines with J gene TRBJ2-7; TRBD2 matches 8 bases. Germline CDR1 SNHLY, CDR2 FYNNEI. The CDR3 spans 12 residues. J gave up 7 bases and V 4 bases, and 3 bases lay outside the gene matches. CDR3 amino acids: CASSAGGREQYF. For the CDR3, the DNA is TGTGCCAGCAGTGCGGGGGGGCGGGAGCAGTACTTC.

The rearrangement joins TRBV6-1 to TRBJ2-2; D perhaps matches TRBD2 (5 bases). The CDR3 is 13 residues long. Per the germline V gene, CDR1 is MNHNS and CDR2 is SASEGT. The V and J ends lost 3 bases and 7 bases respectively, with 9 bases between them. The CDR3, as DNA: TGTGCCAGCAGTGAGTCCGGACTCGGGGAGCTGTTTTTT. Translation gives CASSESGLGELFF.

The chain carries TRBV6-5 and TRBJ2-3, with no clear D. CDR3 length equals 12 residues. V dropped 4 bases and J dropped 0 bases, with 2 bases sitting between them. Germline V CDR1 and CDR2: MNHEY, SVGAGI. The CDR3 bases are TGTGCCAGCAGTTTTAGCACAGATACGCAGTATTTT. It encodes CASSFSTDTQYF.

V usage is TRBV27 and J usage is TRBJ1-3, with a possible D match to TRBD1 (5 bases). Per germline, CDR1 MNHEY and CDR2 SMNVEV (reference sequence). Between the trimmed V and J ends, which lost 6 bases and 0 bases, there was a span of 15 bases. CDR3 length equals 16 residues. The CDR3 DNA reads as TGTGCCAGCAGCCGAACGGGACGGCTCTCTGGAAACACCATATATTTT. Translation gives CASSRTGRLSGNTIYF.

The chain couples TRBV9 to TRBJ2-1; D might be TRBD1 or TRBD2, each matching 5 bases. The CDR3 length is 16 residues. CDR1 is SGDLS, CDR2 YYNGEE, per germline. V lost 0 bases and J lost 2, with 12 bases in between. CDR3 sequence (DNA): TGTGCCAGCAGCGTAGAGCTGAGGGGTACCTACAATGAGCAGTTCTTC. It codes for CASSVELRGTYNEQFF.

J is TRBJ2-6 and V is TRBV28; D ambiguous. V was shortened by 4 bases and J by 0 bases, with 4 bases between the two germline ends. Germline V gives CDR1 MDHEN, CDR2 SYDVKM. The CDR3 has 14 amino acids. In DNA form, the CDR3 reads TGTGCCAGCAGTTGGGTCTCTGGGGCCAACGTCCTGACTTTC. Protein product: CASSWVSGANVLTF. Complete variable domain (other parts from reference TRBV28 and TRBJ2-6): DVKVTQSSRYLVKRTGEKVFLECVQDMDHENMFWYRQDPGLGLRLIYFSYDVKMKEKGDIPEGYSVSREKKERFSLILESASTNQTSMYLCASSWVSGANVLTFGAGSRLTVL.

By its share, this clone is medium-sized. The chain joins TRBV6-1 to TRBJ2-3; tentatively, D is TRBD1 or TRBD2 (5 bases each). The CDR3 is made up of 13 amino acids. The V and J ends lost 6 bases and 8 bases respectively, with 15 bases between them. CDR1 is MNHNS, CDR2 SASEGT, per germline. This chain's CDR3 is CASSRDPGGTQYF. The CDR3, as DNA: TGTGCCAGCAGCCGGGACCCCGGAGGTACGCAGTATTTT.

The chain is built from TRBV19 and TRBJ1-4, with D uncertain. The CDR3 consists of 15 residues. Looked up from germline, CDR1 is LNHDA and CDR2 is SQIVND (reference sequence). Between the trimmed V and J ends, which lost 4 bases and 6 bases, there was a span of 15 bases. As DNA, the CDR3 is TGTGCCAGTAGTACCAAAGCGGTCTGGGATGAAAAACTGTTTTTT. This encodes CASSTKAVWDEKLFF.

This clone appeared a few times. The chain joins TRBV18 to TRBJ2-7; D not certain. The CDR3 extends over 15 amino acids. The germline gives CDR1 KGHSH, CDR2 LQKENI. Trimming pared 3 bases from V and 1 base from J, leaving 13 bases between. The CDR3: CASSPDFVGSYEQYF. DNA for the CDR3: TGTGCCAGCTCACCCGACTTTGTCGGTTCCTACGAGCAGTACTTC.

The chain recombines TRBV7-9 with TRBJ1-5, with unresolved D. The CDR3 runs 17 residues. Trimming shortened V by 0 bases and J by 3 bases, and 15 bases separated the two germline ends. CDR1 and CDR2 (germline): SEHNR, FQNEAQ (reference sequence). CDR3 sequence: CASSLAALASTNQPQHF. The CDR3 DNA follows: TGTGCCAGCAGCTTAGCGGCCCTGGCCAGCACCAATCAGCCCCAGCATTTT.

To note about this clone: One end of the junction does not line up with germline, which may come from a read error. The chain is built from TRBV7-7 and TRBJ2-3; D possibly corresponds to TRBD2 (5 bases). From germline, CDR1 is SSHAT and CDR2 FNYEAQ (reference sequence). The CDR3 spans 14 residues. The CDR3 protein is CASSLRAGSDTQYF. For the CDR3, the DNA is TGTGCTAGCAGTCTAAGGGCGGGTTCAGATACGCAGTATTTT.

The V call is TRBV6-1, the J call TRBJ2-5, with 10 bases matching TRBD2. V was clipped by 4 bases and J by 2 bases; unmatched bases: 4. This CDR3 comprises 15 residues. CDR1 is MNHNS and CDR2 is SASEGT in the germline V gene. DNA for the CDR3: TGTGCCAGCAGTGGAGCTAGCGGGGGACAAGAGACCCAGTACTTC. Its translation is CASSGASGGQETQYF.

The table lists this clone with a count of one. The chain is built from TRBV2 and TRBJ2-5, with 11 positions matching TRBD1. The CDR3 extends over 15 amino acids. Per the germline V gene, CDR1 is SNHLY and CDR2 is FYNNEI. The trim removed 7 bases at V and 5 bases at J, leaving 9 bases unmatched. The CDR3 loop reads CASNSGQGAWETQYF. The CDR3 DNA reads TGTGCCAGCAACTCCGGACAGGGGGCGTGGGAGACCCAGTACTTC.

This clone was picked up a small number of times. The chain uses TRBV28 and TRBJ1-2, with D perhaps TRBD1 (5 bases). The CDR3 length is 16 residues. Trimming cost V 5 bases and J 12 bases, with 28 bases left between them. The V gene's germline CDR1 is MDHEN and CDR2 SYDVKM. CDR3 loop: CASSLEDRLLLKGDTF. In DNA, the CDR3 is TGTGCCAGCAGTCTAGAGGACCGACTGCTTCTGAAAGGGGACACCTTC.

This clone is a singleton in its sample. The V gene is TRBV9, the J gene TRBJ2-2; 7 nucleotides line up with TRBD2. V was clipped by 5 bases and J by 4 bases; unmatched bases: 2. The CDR3 covers 13 residues. The germline V gene has CDR1 SGDLS and CDR2 YYNGEE. Here the CDR3 DNA reads TGTGCCAGCAGTGCGGGGGTCACCGGGGAGCTGTTTTTT. Protein product: CASSAGVTGELFF.

The CDR3 DNA follows: TGTGCCAGCAGTTCGAACAGCGCGGGACCCCTGCACCTCTACACCTTC. Its translation: CASSSNSAGPLHLYTF. The J gene is TRBJ1-2, the V gene TRBV27; weak D call: TRBD1 (5 bases). Germline V gene sequence: CDR1 MNHEY, CDR2 SMNVEV (reference sequence). The CDR3 extends over 16 amino acids. V gave up 4 bases and J gave up 10 bases, with 25 bases separating them.

The chain employs TRBV10-3 and TRBJ2-5; D might be TRBD2 (5 bases). Per germline, CDR1 ENHRY and CDR2 SYGVKD. V gave up 8 bases and J gave up 5 bases, with 18 bases separating them. The CDR3 has 14 residues. CDR3 sequence: CAIARGQVGETQYF. The CDR3 bases are TGTGCCATCGCCCGAGGGCAGGTAGGGGAGACCCAGTACTTC.

J is TRBJ2-6 and V is TRBV2; TRBD1 or TRBD2 may be the D gene (5 bases each). The CDR3 loop spans 15 amino acids. Trimming stripped 7 bases from V and 2 bases from J, with 12 bases between. The V gene's germline CDR1 is SNHLY and CDR2 FYNNEI. The DNA for the CDR3 is TGTGCCAGCACCGAACGAGGGGCTGGGGCCAACGTCCTGACTTTC. Translation: CASTERGAGANVLTF.

The chain carries TRBV7-2 and TRBJ2-2; a weak D match, TRBD2 (6 bases). Germline V gene data show CDR1 as SGHTA and CDR2 as FQGNSA. CDR3 length: 16 residues. The V gene lost 2 bases and the J gene lost 8 bases, with 18 bases spanning the gap. This CDR3 reads CASSLMGSGVRGELFF. The CDR3 nucleotides are TGTGCCAGCAGCTTAATGGGTAGCGGAGTAAGAGGGGAGCTGTTTTTT. Filled out from reference TRBV7-2 and TRBJ2-2, the complete variable domain reads GAGVSQSPSNKVTEKGKDVELRCDPISGHTALYWYRQSLGQGLEFLIYFQGNSAPDKSGLPSDRFSAERTGGSVSTLTIQRTQQEDSAVYLCASSLMGSGVRGELFFGEGSRLTVL.